This T cell receptor beta chain emerged from a study of beta chain features in type 1 diabetes. Isolated RNA was reverse transcribed in full, so expressed TCRB transcripts were sequenced. The assay was immunoSEQ multiplex PCR, and TCRdb's table has in-frame clones only and misses some. Among around 260,000 clones, around 24% were seen once, and the ten largest hold about 0.012%. Trimming shortened V by 1 base and J by 7 bases, and 13 bases separated the two germline ends. Per the germline V gene, CDR1 is SGHAT and CDR2 is FQNNGV. The CDR3 extends over 15 amino acids. Sorted cells reached over 95% purity in every population. Study-wide results and caveats: Reduced insertions and increased deletions marked VDJ junctions in type 1 diabetes patients. Patients with Type 1 diabetes showed moderately but significantly shorter TCRB CDR3s in all four CD4+ subsets.

Concerning this clone: No antigen is known for it.

This receptor was taken from a woman in her 30s with type 1 diabetes. The rearrangement links TRBV11-2 to TRBJ2-2; D unresolved. The specimen sequenced was naive CD4+ T cells from blood. This CDR3 reads CASSLVFTRVGELFF. The CDR3 DNA sequence: TGTGCCAGCAGCTTAGTCTTCACCCGGGTCGGGGAGCTGTTTTTT. The whole variable domain, filled in from reference TRBV11-2 and TRBJ2-2, reads EAGVAQSPRYKIIEKRQSVAFWCNPISGHATLYWYQQILGQGPKLLIQFQNNGVVDDSQLPKDRFSAERLKGVDSTLKIQPAKLEDSAVYLCASSLVFTRVGELFFGEGSRLTVL.